This TCR beta chain was sequenced during a study of blood T cell repertoires in COVID-19. The repertoire was sequenced with immunoSEQ multiplex PCR; TCRdb's copy has only in-frame clones and lacks some. Of 200,000 to 250,000 clones listed, 75% to 90% are singletons. Trimming took 5 bases from V and 0 from J, leaving 5 bases between them. CDR3 size: 13 residues. The chain couples TRBV12-3 or TRBV12-4 to TRBJ1-3; D unresolved. Source material: PBMCs or T cells enriched from blood (not recorded which). The clonotype originates from a woman in her thirties or forties with acute COVID-19. CDR3 sequence (DNA): TGTGCCAGCAGTCCTAGCTCTGGAAACACCATATATTTT. It specifies CASSPSSGNTIYF.